This TCR beta chain was observed in a study of blood T cell repertoires in COVID-19. Under the authors' procedure: Amplification with reference gene primers provided the estimates of nucleated cell counts. Profiling relied on immunoSEQ multiplex PCR, and the TCRdb table lists in-frame clones only, not all of them. The D gene and trimming were derived from the DNA, and the V and J assignments and clone size from that table. The sample consists of 55,000 to 70,000 clones, more than 90% of them appearing once. The receptor's source is a man in his 60s with acute or convalescent COVID-19. The sample comprised peripheral blood.

CDR3 bases: TGCGCCAGCAGCTTGGCTGGGGACAGGATATACAATGAGCAGTTCTTC. It specifies CASSLAGDRIYNEQFF. The rearrangement joins TRBV5-1 to TRBJ2-1, with TRBD1 matching over 8 bases. Germline V gene sequence: CDR1 SGHRS, CDR2 YFSETQ. With 0 bases clipped from V and 4 bases from J, the junction kept 6 bases outside the gene matches. The CDR3 totals 16 residues. Based on the CDR3 plus reference TRBV5-1 and TRBJ2-1, the full variable domain is KAGVTQTPRYLIKTRGQQVTLSCSPISGHRSVSWYQQTPGQGLQFLFEYFSETQRNKGNFPGRFSGRQFSNSRSEMNVSTLELGDSALYLCASSLAGDRIYNEQFFGPGTRLTVL.